This T cell receptor (beta chain) stems from a study of T cells in Graves' hyperthyroidism and ophthalmopathy. Whole-study findings and limits: Ophthalmopathy was predicted by the model a median of around 5.9 months ahead of onset.

This clonotype has ten or more counts. Its antigen is not identified. From RNA transcripts, TCR beta CDR3 regions were amplified. A first-round RT-PCR of the TCR CDR3 used the HTBI primer set. TCRdb re-derived calls from the multiplex PCR reads in MiXCR, one entry per CDR3 protein. Among fewer than 900,000 distinct CDR3 sequences, less than 20% were seen once, and the ten largest hold around 8.1%. Trimming took 2 bases from V and 2 from J, leaving 11 bases between them. The CDR3 is 15 amino acids. CDR1 and CDR2 from the germline V gene are SGHTA and FQGTGA. This sequence joins TRBV7-3 and TRBJ2-3; D is perhaps TRBD1 or TRBD2 (5 bases each). The sequenced sample consisted of blood. This receptor was identified in a man aged 18 to 35 with Graves' hyperthyroidism. CDR3 in DNA: TGTGCCAGCAGCTTAGGGGGTTTTCCCACAGATACGCAGTATTTT. This encodes CASSLGGFPTDTQYF.